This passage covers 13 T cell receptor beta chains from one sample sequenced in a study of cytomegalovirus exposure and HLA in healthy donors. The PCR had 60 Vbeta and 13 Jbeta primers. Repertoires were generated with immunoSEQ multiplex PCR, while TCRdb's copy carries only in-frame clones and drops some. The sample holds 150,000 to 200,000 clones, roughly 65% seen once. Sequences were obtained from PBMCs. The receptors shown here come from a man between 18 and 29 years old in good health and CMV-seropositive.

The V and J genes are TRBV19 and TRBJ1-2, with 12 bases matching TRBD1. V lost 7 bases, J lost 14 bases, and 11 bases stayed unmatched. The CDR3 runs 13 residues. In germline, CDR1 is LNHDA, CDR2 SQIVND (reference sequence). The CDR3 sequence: CASTIRGQGAFTF. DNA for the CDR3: TGTGCCAGTACCATTCGGGGACAGGGGGCGTTTACCTTC.

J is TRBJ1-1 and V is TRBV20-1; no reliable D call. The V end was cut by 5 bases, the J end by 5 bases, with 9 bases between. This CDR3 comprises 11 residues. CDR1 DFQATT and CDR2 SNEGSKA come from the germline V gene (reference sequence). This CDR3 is CSADRETEAFF. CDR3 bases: TGCAGTGCTGACCGGGAAACTGAAGCTTTCTTT.

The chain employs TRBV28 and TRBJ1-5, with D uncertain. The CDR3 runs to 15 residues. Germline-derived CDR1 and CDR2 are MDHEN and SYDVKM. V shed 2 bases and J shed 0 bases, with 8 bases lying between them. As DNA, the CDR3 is TGTGCCAGCAGTTTACGGGGATATAGCAATCAGCCCCAGCATTTT. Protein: CASSLRGYSNQPQHF.

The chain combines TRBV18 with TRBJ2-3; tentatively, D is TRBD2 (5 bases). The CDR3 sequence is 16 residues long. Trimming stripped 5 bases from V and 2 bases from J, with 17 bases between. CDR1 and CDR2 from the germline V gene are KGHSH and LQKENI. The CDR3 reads CASSTEGSVITDTQYF. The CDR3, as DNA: TGTGCCAGCTCAACTGAGGGATCGGTAATCACAGATACGCAGTATTTT.

CDR3 nucleotides: TGTGCCAGCAGTTCTAGGGGCTATAGCAATCAGCCCCAGCATTTT. This sequence encodes CASSSRGYSNQPQHF. The J gene is TRBJ1-5, the V gene TRBV6-5; D is perhaps TRBD1 (5 bases). Germline CDR1 reads MNHEY; CDR2 reads SVGAGI. Deletions cut 4 bases from V and 0 bases from J, with 10 bases between. The CDR3 runs to 15 residues.

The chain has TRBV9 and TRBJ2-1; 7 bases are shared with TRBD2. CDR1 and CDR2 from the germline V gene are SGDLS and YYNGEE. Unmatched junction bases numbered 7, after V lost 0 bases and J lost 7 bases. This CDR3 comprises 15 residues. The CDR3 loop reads CASSVGTRRGNEQFF. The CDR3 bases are TGTGCCAGCAGCGTAGGGACTAGGCGCGGAAATGAGCAGTTCTTC.

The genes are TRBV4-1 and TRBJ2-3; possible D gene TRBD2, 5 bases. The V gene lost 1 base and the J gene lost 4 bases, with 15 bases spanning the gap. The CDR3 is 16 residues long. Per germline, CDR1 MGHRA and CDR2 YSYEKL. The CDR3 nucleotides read TGCGCCAGCAGCCAAGTTTCCGAGGGAATCCCAGATACGCAGTATTTT. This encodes CASSQVSEGIPDTQYF.

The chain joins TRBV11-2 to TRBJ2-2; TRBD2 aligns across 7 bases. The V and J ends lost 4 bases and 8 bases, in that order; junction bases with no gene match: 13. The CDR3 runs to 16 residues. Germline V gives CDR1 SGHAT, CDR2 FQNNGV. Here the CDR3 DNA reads TGTGCCAGCAGCTCCGCTCTAGCGGAGCCCCTGGGGGAGCTGTTTTTT. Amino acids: CASSSALAEPLGELFF.

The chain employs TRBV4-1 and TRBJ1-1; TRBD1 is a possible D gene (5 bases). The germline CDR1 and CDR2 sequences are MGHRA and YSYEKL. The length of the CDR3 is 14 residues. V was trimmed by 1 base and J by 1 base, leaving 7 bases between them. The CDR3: CASSQADRNTEAFF. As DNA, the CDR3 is TGCGCCAGCAGCCAAGCAGACAGGAACACTGAAGCTTTCTTT.

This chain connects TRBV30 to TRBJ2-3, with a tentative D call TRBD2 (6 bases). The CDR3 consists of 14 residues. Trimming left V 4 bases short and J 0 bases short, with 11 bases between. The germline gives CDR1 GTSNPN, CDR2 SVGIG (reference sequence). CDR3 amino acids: CAWKGLISTDTQYF. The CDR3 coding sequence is TGTGCCTGGAAGGGACTCATAAGCACAGATACGCAGTATTTT.

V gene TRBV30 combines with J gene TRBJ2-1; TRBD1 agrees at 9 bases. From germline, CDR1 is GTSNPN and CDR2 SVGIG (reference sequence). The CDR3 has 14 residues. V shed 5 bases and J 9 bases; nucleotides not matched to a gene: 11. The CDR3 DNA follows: TGTGCCTGGTCCGACCGGGACAGGGCACGTGAGCAGTTCTTC. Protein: CAWSDRDRAREQFF.

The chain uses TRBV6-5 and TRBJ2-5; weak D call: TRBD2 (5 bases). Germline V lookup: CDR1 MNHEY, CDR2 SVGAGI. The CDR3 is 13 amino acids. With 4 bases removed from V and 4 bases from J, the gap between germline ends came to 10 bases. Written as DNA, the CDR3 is TGTGCCAGCAGTTCCCCCGGGGTAGAGACCCAGTACTTC. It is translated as CASSSPGVETQYF.

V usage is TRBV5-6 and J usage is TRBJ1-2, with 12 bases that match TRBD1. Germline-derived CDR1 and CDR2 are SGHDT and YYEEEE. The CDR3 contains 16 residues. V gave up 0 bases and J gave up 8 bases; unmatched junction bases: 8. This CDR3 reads CASSLGGQGARRGYTF. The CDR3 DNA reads TGTGCCAGCAGCTTGGGGGGACAGGGGGCGAGAAGGGGCTACACCTTC. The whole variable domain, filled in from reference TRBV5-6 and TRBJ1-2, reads DAGVTQSPTHLIKTRGQQVTLRCSPKSGHDTVSWYQQALGQGPQFIFQYYEEEERQRGNFPDRFSGHQFPNYSSELNVNALLLGDSALYLCASSLGGQGARRGYTFGSGTRLTVV.